The present entry profiles one TCR beta chain with its context. Clones were sequenced by immunoSEQ multiplex PCR, and TCRdb holds only the in-frame ones, with some missing. The table lists roughly 290,000 clones, 89% of them singletons. The CDR3 is made up of 13 amino acids. In germline, CDR1 is MNHEY, CDR2 SVGEGT. J was trimmed by 8 bases and V by 4 bases; bases with no gene match: 7. The data are from a study of blood T cell repertoires in COVID-19. The sequence came from a woman in her thirties or forties who had recovered from COVID-19. The source material was PBMCs or T cells enriched from blood (not recorded which). The rearrangement uses TRBV6-2 or TRBV6-3 and TRBJ1-2; TRBD1 agrees at 7 bases. CDR3 protein: CASSFGTVAGYTF. The CDR3 DNA sequence: TGTGCCAGCAGTTTTGGGACAGTGGCAGGCTACACCTTC.